A single sample is the source of the 27 T cell receptor beta chains below, sequenced in a study of blood T cell repertoires in COVID-19. TCRdb's table, derived via immunoSEQ multiplex PCR, lists solely in-frame clones and lacks some. The table includes about 250,000 clones, 84% detected once. Material: peripheral blood. The receptors here all came from a woman in her thirties or forties who had recovered from COVID-19.

The chain is built from TRBV2 and TRBJ1-5; 8 positions agree with TRBD1. With V trimmed by 7 bases and J by 6 bases, 8 bases remained unmatched. The CDR3 is 14 residues long. Germline V CDR1 and CDR2: SNHLY, FYNNEI. DNA for the CDR3: TGTGCCAGCACTGCGGACAGGGTGGGTCAGCCCCAGCATTTT. Amino acid sequence: CASTADRVGQPQHF. The full variable domain, with the rest looked up from reference TRBV2 and TRBJ1-5, is EPEVTQTPSHQVTQMGQEVILRCVPISNHLYFYWYRQILGQKVEFLVSFYNNEISEKSEIFDDQFSVERPDGSNFTLKIRSTKLEDSAMYFCASTADRVGQPQHFGDGTRLSIL.

The chain has TRBV5-5 and TRBJ1-4; D is possibly TRBD1 (5 bases). CDR1 and CDR2 (germline): SGHKS, YYEKEE (reference sequence). V gave up 2 bases and J gave up 0 bases, with 11 bases separating them. This CDR3 is built from 16 residues. The CDR3 sequence: CASSLGVVATNEKLFF. CDR3 DNA sequence: TGTGCCAGCAGCTTAGGGGTGGTTGCAACTAATGAAAAACTGTTTTTT.

V is TRBV5-1 and J is TRBJ1-1; 9 nucleotides match TRBD1. V gave up 4 bases and J gave up 2 bases; unmatched junction bases: 6. The CDR3 is 15 residues long. CDR1 SGHRS and CDR2 YFSETQ come from the germline V gene. The CDR3 DNA reads as TGCGCCAGCAGCACAGGGGACAGGGAAAACACTGAAGCTTTCTTT. Protein sequence: CASSTGDRENTEAFF. Using reference TRBV5-1 and TRBJ1-1 for the parts outside the CDR3, the full variable domain is KAGVTQTPRYLIKTRGQQVTLSCSPISGHRSVSWYQQTPGQGLQFLFEYFSETQRNKGNFPGRFSGRQFSNSRSEMNVSTLELGDSALYLCASSTGDRENTEAFFGQGTRLTVV.

The chain is built from TRBV7-9 and TRBJ2-5; D is possibly TRBD1 (6 bases). V gave up 1 base and J gave up 5 bases, with 8 bases separating them. The CDR3 is made up of 13 amino acids. From germline, CDR1 is SEHNR and CDR2 FQNEAQ (reference sequence). CDR3 in DNA: TGTGCCAGCAGCTTAGGGGGGCGGGAGACCCAGTACTTC. Protein: CASSLGGRETQYF.

This clone has only one observation. The chain joins TRBV5-1 to TRBJ2-2, with 11 bases fitting TRBD1. The length of the CDR3 is 15 residues. V was pared by 6 bases and J by 6 bases, with 7 bases of the junction left unmatched. Per germline, CDR1 SGHRS and CDR2 YFSETQ. The DNA of the CDR3 is TGCGCCAGCACCCCCGGGACAGGGGGGGCCGGGGAGCTGTTTTTT. This gives the protein CASTPGTGGAGELFF.

In DNA, the CDR3 is TGTGCCATTGACGATCCAGGTGTTGGGAATTCACCCCTCCACTTT. Amino acids: CAIDDPGVGNSPLHF. The chain uses TRBV28 and TRBJ1-6; D gene ambiguous. V shed 10 bases and J shed 7 bases, with 20 bases lying between them. Germline CDR1 reads MDHEN; CDR2 reads SYDVKM. The CDR3 is made up of 15 amino acids.

The gene calls are TRBV2 and TRBJ1-4, with 7 bases matching TRBD1. Trimming removed 1 base from V and 8 bases from J; junction bases left unmatched: 7. This CDR3 has 15 residues. In germline, CDR1 is SNHLY, CDR2 FYNNEI. CDR3 region: CASSEEGARVEKLFF. The DNA for the CDR3 is TGTGCCAGCAGTGAAGAGGGGGCGAGGGTGGAAAAACTGTTTTTT.

The CDR3 DNA sequence: TGTGCCAGCAGTTTCGAGGGTCGATATGGCTACACCTTC. It specifies CASSFEGRYGYTF. This chain joins TRBV28 and TRBJ1-2, with D uncertain. Per germline, CDR1 MDHEN and CDR2 SYDVKM. This CDR3 region has 13 residues. Trimming left V 3 bases short and J 5 bases short, with 10 bases between.

The V gene is TRBV6-2 or TRBV6-3, the J gene TRBJ1-1; possible D gene TRBD1, 6 bases. Germline V gene sequence: CDR1 MNHEY, CDR2 SVGEGT. The CDR3 runs 15 residues. Between the trimmed V and J ends, which lost 6 bases and 6 bases, there was a span of 20 bases. CDR3 bases: TGTGCCAGCAGGCCTGACAGGCTGACGGCCGCTGAAGCTTTCTTT. Its protein product is CASRPDRLTAAEAFF.

This clone was seen just once. The chain employs TRBV3-1 (or the pseudogene TRBV3-2) and TRBJ1-6; TRBD1 matches at 7 bases. The J segment lost 9 bases and the V segment lost 4 bases, leaving 9 bases of the junction unmatched. This CDR3 has 15 amino acids. Germline V gene lookup returns CDR1 LGHDT and CDR2 YNNKEL (reference sequence). CDR3 sequence (DNA): TGTGCCAGCAGCCTCGGGACAGTTAAAGGTTCACCCCTCCACTTT. This encodes CASSLGTVKGSPLHF.

This rearrangement joins TRBV5-1 to TRBJ2-5; 11 bases align to TRBD2. The CDR3 is made up of 16 amino acids. Germline V gene data show CDR1 as SGHRS and CDR2 as YFSETQ. J lost 5 bases, V lost 5 bases, and 11 bases had no gene match. This CDR3 is CASSSVAGGPKETQYF. For the CDR3, the DNA is TGCGCCAGCAGTTCCGTAGCGGGGGGGCCGAAGGAGACCCAGTACTTC.

The chain recombines TRBV24-1 with TRBJ1-1; D may be TRBD1 (5 bases). The CDR3 is 13 residues long. Germline CDR1 and CDR2: KGHDR and SFDVKD. Deletions cut 7 bases from V and 1 base from J, with 9 bases between. The CDR3 DNA follows: TGTGCCACCAGGACAGACAAGAACACTGAAGCTTTCTTT. This gives the protein CATRTDKNTEAFF.

The chain recombines TRBV3-1 (or the pseudogene TRBV3-2) with TRBJ2-2; a weak D match, TRBD1 (6 bases). Germline V CDR1 and CDR2: LGHDT, YNNKEL (reference sequence). Trimming took off 0 bases at V and 3 bases at J, with 14 bases between the two ends. The CDR3 is 17 amino acids. CDR3 sequence reads: CASSQEGAGWDTGELFF. CDR3 DNA sequence: TGTGCCAGCAGCCAAGAGGGGGCAGGGTGGGACACCGGGGAGCTGTTTTTT.

The rearrangement links TRBV11-2 to TRBJ1-2, with no clear D. The CDR3 runs to 13 residues. V lost 4 bases and J 8 bases, leaving 14 bases between the germline ends. Germline lookup yields CDR1 SGHAT and CDR2 FQNNGV. This chain's CDR3 is CASSSRGSFGYTF. Here the CDR3 DNA reads TGTGCCAGCAGCTCCCGGGGTTCGTTCGGCTACACCTTC.

This clone was counted between two and nine times. This rearrangement joins TRBV29-1 to TRBJ2-5, with TRBD1 identical over 10 bases. This CDR3 is 14 amino acids long. CDR1 is SQVTM, CDR2 ANQGSEA, per germline. V dropped 1 base and J dropped 3; count of bases not matched to a gene: 2. In DNA, the CDR3 is TGCAGCGTTGAAGGCGGGACAGGGGAAGAGACCCAGTACTTC. This encodes CSVEGGTGEETQYF.

V gene TRBV3-1 (or the pseudogene TRBV3-2) combines with J gene TRBJ2-5; no definite D call. This CDR3 spans 14 amino acids. V gave up 0 bases and J gave up 4 bases, with 9 bases separating them. CDR1 LGHDT and CDR2 YNNKEL come from the germline V gene (reference sequence). For the CDR3, the DNA is TGTGCCAGCAGCCAAGATGGCAGAGGAGAGACCCAGTACTTC. It codes for CASSQDGRGETQYF.

The CDR3 coding sequence is TGCGCCAGCAGCCAAGCCGGACAGGGAGTAGCAGATACGCAGTATTTT. Translating gives CASSQAGQGVADTQYF. The rearrangement links TRBV4-1 to TRBJ2-3, with 8 bases that match TRBD1. The germline CDR1 and CDR2 sequences are MGHRA and YSYEKL. V dropped 1 base and J dropped 4; count of bases not matched to a gene: 7. The CDR3 extends over 16 amino acids.

In regard to this clone: A much larger clonotype is one base distant, so this may be a read error. The same CDR3 also results from other DNA sequences found in this sample. The CDR3 spells CASSSGTGVYEQYF. CDR3 sequence (DNA): TGTGCCAGCAGCTCCGGGACAGGGGTTTACGAGCAGTACTTC. The chain has TRBV28 and TRBJ2-7; 10 bases match TRBD1. Germline CDR1 is MDHEN and CDR2 is SYDVKM. The CDR3 sequence is 14 residues long. Losses at the gene ends were 6 bases for V and 4 bases for J; bases not matched to a gene: 6.

The rearrangement uses TRBV5-1 and TRBJ2-1; 10 bases are a match to TRBD1. Germline V lookup: CDR1 SGHRS, CDR2 YFSETQ. V lost 5 bases and J lost 8; bases outside the gene matches: 13. The CDR3 is 16 amino acids. CDR3 residues: CASRGGQGGQVDEQFF. The CDR3 DNA sequence: TGCGCCAGCAGGGGCGGACAGGGGGGACAGGTCGATGAGCAGTTCTTC.

The rearrangement links TRBV5-6 to TRBJ1-2; D is unclear. With 0 bases removed from V and 5 bases from J, the gap between germline ends came to 17 bases. The CDR3 length is 16 residues. The germline gives CDR1 SGHDT, CDR2 YYEEEE. This chain's CDR3 is CASSLAAGRNLYGYTF. The DNA of the CDR3 is TGTGCCAGCAGCTTGGCCGCGGGCCGAAACTTGTATGGCTACACCTTC.

This clone has just one count. CDR3 loop: CASSREAGQETQYF. The DNA for the CDR3 is TGTGCCAGCAGTCGGGAGGCAGGACAAGAGACCCAGTACTTC. The chain combines TRBV9 with TRBJ2-5; 7 nucleotides agree with TRBD2. V trimming: 5 bases; J trimming: 2 bases; junction bases outside the gene matches: 6. Germline CDR1 and CDR2: SGDLS and YYNGEE. The CDR3 length is 14 residues.

This chain connects TRBV14 to TRBJ2-7; D remains ambiguous. The CDR3 loop spans 15 amino acids. V was trimmed by 3 bases and J by 3 bases, leaving 15 bases between them. CDR1 and CDR2 (germline): SGHDN, FVKESK. The CDR3 reads CASSHGPGFRYEQYF. The CDR3 DNA is TGTGCCAGCAGCCACGGTCCCGGGTTTCGCTACGAGCAGTACTTC.

The rearrangement links TRBV5-6 to TRBJ1-4, with 9 bases that match TRBD1. The V and J ends lost 5 bases and 1 base, in that order; junction bases with no gene match: 3. CDR3 length: 15 amino acids. CDR1 and CDR2 from the germline V gene are SGHDT and YYEEEE. In DNA form, the CDR3 reads TGTGCCAGCAGTGAGACAGGGGGAACTAATGAAAAACTGTTTTTT. It codes for CASSETGGTNEKLFF.

The chain has TRBV28 and TRBJ2-2; 9 bases map to TRBD1. Per germline, CDR1 MDHEN and CDR2 SYDVKM. The CDR3 covers 14 residues. J lost 7 bases, V lost 6 bases, and 6 bases had no gene match. Written as DNA, the CDR3 is TGTGCCAGCAGGGGACAGGGTGAGGTCGGGGAGCTGTTTTTT. As protein: CASRGQGEVGELFF.

This sequence joins TRBV5-4 and TRBJ2-5, with D maybe TRBD1 (6 bases). CDR3 length: 14 amino acids. The V gene's germline CDR1 is SGHNT and CDR2 YYREEE (reference sequence). With 1 base removed from V and 5 bases from J, the gap between germline ends came to 12 bases. CDR3 nucleotide sequence: TGTGCCAGCAGCTTGCCAGGGGATGCGGAGACCCAGTACTTC. It yields the protein CASSLPGDAETQYF. Combining the CDR3 with reference TRBV5-4 and TRBJ2-5 gives the whole variable domain ETGVTQSPTHLIKTRGQQVTLRCSSQSGHNTVSWYQQALGQGPQFIFQYYREEENGRGNFPPRFSGLQFPNYSSELNVNALELDDSALYLCASSLPGDAETQYFGPGTRLLVL.

The chain has TRBV7-9 and TRBJ1-2; D possibly corresponds to TRBD1 (6 bases). The germline gives CDR1 SEHNR, CDR2 FQNEAQ (reference sequence). The CDR3 has 13 amino acids. Trimming cost V 1 base and J 8 bases, with 11 bases left between them. CDR3 residues: CASSLDTRGGYTF. DNA of the CDR3: TGTGCCAGCAGCTTAGATACCAGGGGAGGCTACACCTTC.

The chain uses TRBV9 and TRBJ2-1; 10 positions match TRBD2. Germline-derived CDR1 and CDR2 are SGDLS and YYNGEE. The V and J ends lost 5 bases and 2 bases, in that order; junction bases with no gene match: 4. CDR3 length: 15 residues. The CDR3: CASREAGGPYNEQFF. CDR3 DNA: TGTGCCAGCAGGGAAGCGGGGGGGCCCTACAATGAGCAGTTCTTC.